A selection of T cell receptor beta chains follows, all from one sample in a study of cytomegalovirus exposure and HLA in healthy donors. Generated by immunoSEQ multiplex PCR, the TCRdb table keeps only in-frame clones and is missing some. The sample lists 150,000 or so clones, approximately 78% seen once, with roughly 3% in the top ten. The sequenced sample consisted of PBMCs. The receptor source for this set is a woman between 35 and 50 years old in good health and CMV-seronegative. CDR3s include the opening cysteine and the closing phenylalanine or tryptophan. Fields, in order: clone size, V gene, D gene, J gene, CDR3 protein, CDR3 DNA. The D gene is left open where the match is weak. The size of a clone is reported for some rows only, either as once, few or many, or as a class for expanded clones.

NA	TRBV7-2	NA	TRBJ1-4	CASSSRTIATNEKLFF	TGTGCCAGCAGCTCGCGCACTATAGCAACTAATGAAAAACTGTTTTTT
NA	TRBV2	TRBD1	TRBJ1-3	CASSLTGVAGNTIYF	TGTGCCAGCAGTCTAACAGGGGTGGCTGGAAACACCATATATTTT
NA	TRBV4-1	TRBD1	TRBJ2-7	CASSQAVTGLYEQYF	TGCGCCAGCAGCCAAGCCGTGACAGGGTTATACGAGCAGTACTTC
NA	TRBV6-1	TRBD1	TRBJ1-2	CASSDSGQGVGYTF	TGTGCCAGCAGTGATTCGGGACAGGGGGTTGGCTACACCTTC
few	TRBV5-1	NA	TRBJ1-6	CASSLVGGRSYNSPLHF	TGCGCCAGCAGCTTGGTGGGGGGAAGGTCCTATAATTCACCCCTCCACTTT
NA	TRBV2	TRBD2	TRBJ2-7	CASKYGGRLNEQYF	TGTGCCAGCAAGTACGGGGGGAGGTTGAACGAGCAGTACTTC
NA	TRBV5-4	TRBD1	TRBJ1-1	CASSLPWTGRNTEAFF	TGTGCCAGCAGCTTGCCATGGACAGGTCGGAACACTGAAGCTTTCTTT
few	TRBV5-4	NA	TRBJ2-1	CASSLGLVNEQFF	TGTGCCAGCAGCTTGGGACTAGTAAATGAGCAGTTCTTC
NA	TRBV2	TRBD1	TRBJ2-7	CASQDRAVYEQYF	TGTGCCAGTCAGGACAGGGCCGTCTACGAGCAGTACTTC
NA	TRBV7-9	TRBD2	TRBJ2-5	CASSDHSGGQETQYF	TGTGCCAGCAGCGACCACAGCGGGGGCCAAGAGACCCAGTACTTC
NA	TRBV2	TRBD1	TRBJ1-1	CASSPTGGLMNTEAFF	TGTGCCAGCAGCCCCACAGGGGGTCTTATGAACACTGAAGCTTTCTTT
NA	TRBV12-5	TRBD2	TRBJ2-5	CASGFATSGAETQYF	TGTGCTAGTGGTTTCGCGACTAGCGGTGCGGAGACCCAGTACTTC
NA	TRBV18	TRBD1	TRBJ1-5	CASSLFSRDRGGDVSQPQHF	TGTGCCAGCTCACTTTTCAGCCGGGACAGGGGTGGGGACGTGTCTCAGCCCCAGCATTTT
few	TRBV15	NA	TRBJ1-2	CATSSTGTRRTNYGYTF	TGTGCCACCAGCAGTACCGGGACACGAAGGACTAACTATGGCTACACCTTC
NA	TRBV5-1	NA	TRBJ2-3	CASSLVPGSDTQYF	TGCGCCAGCAGCTTGGTCCCAGGGTCAGATACGCAGTATTTT
NA	TRBV2	NA	TRBJ2-5	CASRGDQETQYF	TGTGCCAGCAGGGGCGACCAAGAGACCCAGTACTTC
NA	TRBV27	TRBD1	TRBJ1-5	CASSSLHRDRVRGNQPQHF	TGTGCCAGCAGTTCCCTACACCGGGACAGGGTCCGCGGCAATCAGCCCCAGCATTTT
NA	TRBV7-6	NA	TRBJ2-7	CASSSSRDFYEQYF	TGTGCCAGCAGCTCGTCCCGGGACTTTTACGAGCAGTACTTC
NA	TRBV18	TRBD1	TRBJ2-7	CASSPPGRGKYEQYF	TGTGCCAGCTCACCACCGGGCAGGGGGAAGTACGAGCAGTACTTC
NA	TRBV2	TRBD2	TRBJ2-2	CASSPTSSFIGELFF	TGTGCCAGCAGTCCGACTAGCTCGTTTATCGGGGAGCTGTTTTTT
NA	TRBV5-1	TRBD2	TRBJ2-4	CASSFDAGGSRIQYF	TGCGCCAGCAGCTTTGACGCCGGGGGGTCAAGGATTCAGTACTTC
NA	TRBV6-5	TRBD1	TRBJ2-3	CASSLDRVVDTQYF	TGTGCCAGCAGCCTAGACAGGGTTGTGGATACGCAGTATTTT
NA	TRBV28	NA	TRBJ1-1	CASSLEQVISKAFF	TGTGCCAGCAGTTTAGAACAGGTGATAAGTAAAGCTTTCTTT
NA	TRBV19	NA	TRBJ2-2	CASSIQGITGELFF	TGTGCCAGTAGTATCCAGGGCATCACCGGGGAGCTGTTTTTT
NA	TRBV5-1	TRBD1	TRBJ1-2	CASSPRGQGGGYTF	TGCGCCAGCAGCCCGAGGGGACAGGGAGGAGGCTACACCTTC
NA	TRBV2	TRBD1	TRBJ1-4	CASSRTGNEKLFF	TGTGCCAGCAGCCGGACAGGGAATGAAAAACTGTTTTTT
NA	TRBV5-1	NA	TRBJ1-1	CASSPEAGLNTEAFF	TGCGCCAGCAGCCCAGAAGCGGGGTTGAACACTGAAGCTTTCTTT
few	TRBV27	TRBD1	TRBJ1-4	CASSSTGTGAPKLFF	TGTGCCAGCAGTTCAACCGGGACAGGCGCCCCGAAACTGTTTTTT
NA	TRBV5-5	NA	TRBJ1-1	CASSPDTGSTEAFF	TGTGCCAGCAGCCCGGACACAGGATCCACTGAAGCTTTCTTT
few	TRBV2	NA	TRBJ1-1	CASSIQNTEAFF	TGTGCCAGCAGTATACAGAACACTGAAGCTTTCTTT
NA	TRBV28	TRBD1	TRBJ2-5	CASGTGPYF	TGTGCCAGCGGGACAGGCCCCTACTTC
few	TRBV5-6	NA	TRBJ1-6	CASSLTYSPLHF	TGTGCCAGCAGCTTAACATATTCACCCCTCCACTTT
NA	TRBV15	NA	TRBJ2-3	CATSRDKGTYTQYF	TGTGCCACCAGCAGAGATAAGGGGACTTATACGCAGTATTTT
NA	TRBV7-6	NA	TRBJ1-3	CASTEQGVSGNTIYF	TGTGCCAGCACCGAACAGGGAGTCTCTGGAAACACCATATATTTT
NA	TRBV28	TRBD1	TRBJ2-7	CFSRQTGKPYEQYF	TGTTTTTCCCGCCAGACAGGGAAACCCTACGAGCAGTACTTC
NA	TRBV19	TRBD1	TRBJ1-2	CASSRLDRGGNYGYTF	TGTGCCAGTAGCCGACTCGACAGGGGGGGTAACTATGGCTACACCTTC
NA	TRBV4-2	NA	TRBJ1-4	CASSQAGQANEKLFF	TGTGCCAGCAGCCAAGCAGGTCAGGCGAATGAAAAACTGTTTTTT
NA	TRBV7-9	TRBD2	TRBJ2-1	CSSSFPGGEQFF	TGTTCCAGCAGCTTTCCGGGGGGAGAGCAGTTCTTC
NA	TRBV12-1	NA	TRBJ1-1	CASSSPGTEAFF	TGTGCCAGCAGCTCCCCGGGCACTGAAGCTTTCTTT
NA	TRBV19	TRBD2	TRBJ2-1	CASSKPGLGDNEQFF	TGTGCCAGTAGTAAACCGGGACTAGGGGATAATGAGCAGTTCTTC
NA	TRBV5-1	TRBD1	TRBJ1-1	CASSFGQGGTEAFF	TGCGCCAGCAGCTTTGGACAGGGGGGAACTGAAGCTTTCTTT
NA	TRBV7-9	NA	TRBJ2-7	CASSRQQALFGYEQYF	TGTGCCAGCAGCCGCCAACAGGCGCTTTTCGGATACGAGCAGTACTTC
NA	TRBV7-2	TRBD2	TRBJ2-7	CASSLKLAGAYYEQYF	TGTGCCAGCAGCTTAAAACTAGCGGGGGCATACTACGAGCAGTACTTC
NA	TRBV19	TRBD1	TRBJ1-1	CASERDRGDTEAFF	TGTGCCAGTGAACGGGACAGGGGGGATACTGAAGCTTTCTTT